Detailed here is one TCR beta chain. Assay: immunoSEQ multiplex PCR; the TCRdb copy retains only in-frame clones and omits some. Of 200,000 to 250,000 clones in the sample, over 75% were seen once. Germline CDR1 is SGHTS and CDR2 is YDEGEE. The length of the CDR3 is 14 residues. V gave up 1 base and J gave up 4 bases, with 11 bases separating them. The data stem from a study of blood T cell repertoires in COVID-19. Study-wide background: Samples came from the United States, Italy and Spain, spanning acute and convalescent COVID-19. T cells, B-cell-depleted T cells, or PBMCs provided the cDNA or gDNA that served as material.

The sequence was obtained from a man older than 75 with acute or convalescent COVID-19. The source material was peripheral blood. This chain connects TRBV5-8 to TRBJ1-1; D not certain. The DNA for the CDR3 is TGTGCCAGCAGCTTGATCCTAGTGGCCACTGAAGCTTTCTTT. The encoded protein is CASSLILVATEAFF.